This paragraph reports one TCR beta chain. Sequencing used immunoSEQ v3. Each library reached 1.5 million to 2.5 million read pairs, or roughly 4.5-6 million at deep level. TCRdb keeps only in-frame clones here, not all; method: immunoSEQ multiplex PCR. In the table there are about 60,000 clones, around 87% of which are singletons. This entry is derived from a study of TIL therapy for anti-PD-1-resistant metastatic lung cancer. The time point denotes: pre-treatment sample, taken before nivolumab and TIL therapy. Stage 4 NSCLC adults joined between late 2017 and January 2020. The sequence came from a person aged 25-85 years with non-small cell lung cancer. The source material was blood, sampled at baseline.

The DNA of the CDR3 is TGTGCCAGCAGTTTGGAACCAGGGGGATCCTGGGAAAAACTGTTTTTT. This sequence encodes CASSLEPGGSWEKLFF. The chain couples TRBV27 to TRBJ1-4; TRBD1 aligns across 7 bases. Per the germline V gene, CDR1 is MNHEY and CDR2 is SMNVEV (reference sequence). The CDR3 is 16 residues long. The trim removed 3 bases at V and 8 bases at J, leaving 12 bases unmatched.